The rows below give T cell receptor beta chains drawn from one sample of a study of cytomegalovirus exposure and HLA in healthy donors. TCRdb keeps only in-frame clones here, not all; method: immunoSEQ multiplex PCR. The profile covers over 90,000 clones, with almost 80% appearing a single time and approximately 4.3% taken by the ten largest. The specimen sequenced was PBMCs. These receptors were obtained from a man in his fifties or sixties in good health and CMV-seropositive. Each CDR3 is given with its conserved first and last residue. D genes are given only for firm matches. Not every row has a clone size; where given, it reads once, few, many or a size class.

D	J	V	size	length	CDR3	DNA
NA	TRBJ1-2	TRBV6-1	NA	14	CASSEAGGDYGYTF	TGTGCCAGCAGTGAAGCCGGGGGGGACTATGGCTACACCTTC
TRBD2	TRBJ2-3	TRBV6-5	NA	16	CASSLRPGLATDTQYF	TGTGCCAGCAGTTTACGGCCGGGACTAGCAACAGATACGCAGTATTTT
TRBD2	TRBJ2-1	TRBV29-1	few	15	CSATDLAGGLNEQFF	TGCAGCGCTACAGATTTAGCGGGAGGTCTAAATGAGCAGTTCTTC
NA	TRBJ1-1	TRBV7-8	NA	18	CASSLAVWGKTLNTEAFF	TGTGCCAGCAGCTTAGCCGTGTGGGGCAAGACGTTGAACACTGAAGCTTTCTTT
TRBD1	TRBJ2-1	TRBV6-5	few	14	CASSYTRGRNEQFF	TGTGCCAGCAGTTACACCAGGGGGCGCAATGAGCAGTTCTTC
NA	TRBJ2-4	TRBV6-5	few	14	CASSPRQVGNIQYF	TGTGCCAGCAGCCCTCGACAGGTTGGGAACATTCAGTACTTC
NA	TRBJ2-2	TRBV15	NA	15	CATSRDQGTTGELFF	TGTGCCACCAGCAGAGATCAGGGGACCACCGGGGAGCTGTTTTTT
NA	TRBJ1-3	TRBV5-1	NA	14	CASSLGQNGNTIYF	TGCGCCAGCAGCTTGGGACAGAATGGAAACACCATATATTTT
TRBD2	TRBJ2-7	TRBV6-1	NA	16	CASSEGPSGPLYEQYF	TGTGCCAGCAGTGAGGGTCCTAGCGGGCCCCTCTACGAGCAGTACTTC
NA	TRBJ2-4	TRBV7-2	NA	17	CASSGRNTNLLKNIQYF	TGTGCCAGCAGCGGCCGCAACACAAACCTGCTCAAAAACATTCAGTACTTC
NA	TRBJ2-7	TRBV5-6	NA	13	CASSLTGSYEQYF	TGTGCCAGCAGCTTGACAGGTTCCTACGAGCAGTACTTC
TRBD2	TRBJ2-7	TRBV15	once	13	CATSRGLADEQYF	TGTGCCACCAGCAGAGGGCTAGCGGACGAGCAGTACTTC
TRBD2	TRBJ2-2	TRBV6-5	NA	16	CASSYRTSGRPGELFF	TGTGCCAGCAGTTACCGGACTAGCGGGAGACCCGGGGAGCTGTTTTTT
NA	TRBJ1-3	TRBV7-9	NA	14	CASSWRQAGNTIYF	TGTGCCAGCAGCTGGAGACAGGCTGGAAACACCATATATTTT
NA	TRBJ2-7	TRBV7-2	NA	14	CASSESLGGYEQYF	TGTGCCAGCAGCGAAAGTCTGGGGGGCTACGAGCAGTACTTC
NA	TRBJ2-7	TRBV12-5	NA	14	CASGFTGDYNEQYF	TGTGCTAGTGGTTTTACGGGGGATTACAACGAGCAGTACTTC
NA	TRBJ1-1	TRBV19	NA	15	CASSDPRGRDGEAFF	TGTGCCAGTAGTGATCCTAGGGGCAGGGATGGTGAAGCTTTCTTT
NA	TRBJ1-5	TRBV27	few	13	CASSFSSNQPQHF	TGTGCCAGCAGTTTTAGTAGCAATCAGCCCCAGCATTTT
TRBD2	TRBJ2-7	TRBV2	NA	13	CASSEVLAGGRYF	TGTGCCAGCAGTGAGGTTCTAGCGGGGGGCCGGTACTTC
NA	TRBJ2-5	TRBV11-2	NA	14	CASSPGSNQETQYF	TGTGCCAGCAGCCCGGGGTCCAACCAAGAGACCCAATACTTC
TRBD1	TRBJ2-2	TRBV10-3	once	14	CAINQDRGAGELFF	TGTGCCATCAATCAGGACAGGGGAGCCGGGGAGCTGTTTTTT
NA	TRBJ1-2	TRBV7-9	NA	14	CASSPLIRGGGYTF	TGTGCCAGCAGCCCGCTAATACGGGGGGGAGGCTACACCTTC
TRBD1	TRBJ2-7	TRBV2	NA	15	CASSQGAREIYEQYF	TGTGCCAGCAGTCAGGGGGCCCGGGAGATATACGAGCAGTACTTC
TRBD2	TRBJ2-7	TRBV6-1	NA	14	CASSETSGRYEQYF	TGTGCCAGCAGTGAGACTAGCGGGAGATACGAGCAGTACTTC
TRBD1	TRBJ2-7	TRBV29-1	NA	14	CSARPGQGGYEQYF	TGCAGCGCTCGCCCGGGACAGGGGGGCTACGAGCAGTACTTC
TRBD2	TRBJ2-1	TRBV5-1	NA	15	CASSSGLAAYNEQFF	TGCGCCAGCAGCTCGGGGCTAGCGGCCTACAATGAGCAGTTCTTC
NA	TRBJ2-3	TRBV28	NA	12	CASSLDHDTQYF	TGTGCCAGCAGTCTAGATCACGATACGCAGTATTTT
TRBD2	TRBJ2-7	TRBV29-1	few	11	CSVGTSFEQYF	TGCAGCGTTGGGACTAGCTTCGAGCAGTACTTC
TRBD2	TRBJ2-3	TRBV7-2	NA	16	CASSSPAGGSTDTQYF	TGTGCCAGCAGCTCCCCAGCGGGAGGTAGCACAGATACGCAGTATTTT
TRBD2	TRBJ2-1	TRBV27	NA	15	CASSLRLAGGNEQFF	TGTGCCAGCAGTTTACGACTAGCGGGAGGCAATGAGCAGTTCTTC
NA	TRBJ2-7	TRBV2	once	13	CASRGGLTYEQYF	TGTGCCAGCCGAGGTGGCTTGACCTACGAGCAGTACTTC
TRBD1	TRBJ1-1	TRBV4-3	NA	16	CASSQTLFRGTTEAFF	TGCGCCAGCAGCCAGACGCTTTTCAGGGGGACAACTGAAGCTTTCTTT
NA	TRBJ2-7	TRBV7-8	NA	14	CASNSGTPSYEQYF	TGTGCCAGCAACTCTGGGACACCTTCATACGAGCAGTACTTC
TRBD1	TRBJ2-6	TRBV5-1	NA	19	CASSLGGQGGGRGANVLTF	TGCGCCAGCAGCTTGGGAGGACAGGGGGGAGGACGTGGGGCCAACGTCCTGACTTTC
TRBD1	TRBJ1-2	TRBV6-1	few	14	CASSRGQANYGYTF	TGTGCCAGCAGCCGGGGACAGGCTAACTATGGCTACACCTTC
NA	TRBJ2-3	TRBV9	NA	14	CASSEGYSTDTQYF	TGTGCCAGCAGCGAGGGGTACAGCACAGATACGCAGTATTTT
NA	TRBJ1-1	TRBV5-1	few	14	CASSSDIPNTEAFF	TGCGCCAGCAGCTCCGACATACCGAACACTGAAGCTTTCTTT
NA	TRBJ1-6	TRBV5-1	NA	16	CASSREGQGLNSPLHF	TGCGCCAGCAGCAGGGAGGGTCAGGGGTTAAATTCACCCCTCCACTTT
TRBD2	TRBJ2-1	TRBV28	NA	20	CASTAGGAGLAGGKYNEQFF	TGTGCCAGCACGGCAGGGGGCGCGGGACTAGCGGGAGGGAAGTACAATGAGCAGTTCTTC
NA	TRBJ2-3	TRBV2	NA	13	CASRGQGPDTQYF	TGTGCCAGCAGGGGGCAGGGGCCAGATACGCAGTATTTT
TRBD1	TRBJ2-1	TRBV5-1	NA	14	CASTSGTANNEQFF	TGCGCCAGCACCTCCGGGACAGCCAACAATGAGCAGTTCTTC
TRBD1	TRBJ1-2	TRBV27	NA	14	CASSSPDRPFGYTF	TGTGCCAGCAGTTCCCCGGACAGGCCCTTTGGCTACACCTTC
NA	TRBJ2-5	TRBV5-4	NA	11	CASSSQETQYF	TGTGCCAGCAGCTCCCAGGAGACCCAGTACTTC
NA	TRBJ2-7	TRBV21-1	NA	16	CASSPTPSGRLYEQYF	TGTGCCAGCAGCCCCACCCCCAGCGGGAGGCTATACGAGCAGTACTTC
NA	TRBJ2-5	TRBV6-6	NA	11	CASLDWETQYF	TGTGCCAGCTTAGACTGGGAGACCCAGTACTTC
TRBD1	TRBJ1-3	TRBV5-1	few	14	CASSLQGTGNTIYF	TGCGCCAGCAGCCTACAGGGGACTGGAAACACCATATATTTT
TRBD1	TRBJ1-1	TRBV27	NA	14	CASGPTGSGTEAFF	TGTGCCAGCGGACCGACAGGGTCGGGCACTGAAGCTTTCTTT
TRBD1	TRBJ2-7	TRBV27	NA	15	CASSLDRGHFYEQYF	TGTGCCAGCAGTTTAGACAGGGGGCACTTCTACGAGCAGTACTTC